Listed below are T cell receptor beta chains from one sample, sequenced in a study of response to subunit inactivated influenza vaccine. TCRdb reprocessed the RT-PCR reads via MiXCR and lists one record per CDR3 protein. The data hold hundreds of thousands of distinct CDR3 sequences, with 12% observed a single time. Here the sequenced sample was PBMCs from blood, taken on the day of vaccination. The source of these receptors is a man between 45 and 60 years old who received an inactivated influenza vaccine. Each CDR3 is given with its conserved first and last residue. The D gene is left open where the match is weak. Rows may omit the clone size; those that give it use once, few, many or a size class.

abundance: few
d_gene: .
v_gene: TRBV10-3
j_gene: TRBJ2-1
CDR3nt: TGTGCCATCAGTGAATGGAGGGAGAAACCGGGGAATGAGCAGTTCTTC
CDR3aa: CAISEWREKPGNEQFF

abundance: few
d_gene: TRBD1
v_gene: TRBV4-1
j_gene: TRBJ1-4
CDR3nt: TGCGCCAGCAGCCAAGACAGACAGGGATCCCAAACTAATGAAAAACTGTTTTTT
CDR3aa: CASSQDRQGSQTNEKLFF

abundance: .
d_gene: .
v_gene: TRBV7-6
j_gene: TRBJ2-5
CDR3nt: TGTGCCAGCAGCCTAGGGCCGGGTATGGCCGACCCCAGGGAGACCCAGTACTTC
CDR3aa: CASSLGPGMADPRETQYF

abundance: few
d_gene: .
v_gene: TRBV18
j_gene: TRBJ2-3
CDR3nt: TGTGCCAGCTCACCACCGGGCAGGGGAGCAGATACGCAGTATTTT
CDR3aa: CASSPPGRGADTQYF

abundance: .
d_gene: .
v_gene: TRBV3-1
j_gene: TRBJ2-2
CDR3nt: TGTGCCTACAGCCAAGCCCCTTCTGGGGGCGGGGAGCTGTTTTTT
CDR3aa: CAYSQAPSGGGELFF

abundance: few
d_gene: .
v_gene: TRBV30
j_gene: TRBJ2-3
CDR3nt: TGTGCCTGGAGTGTATCCGGGGCAGGAGATACGCAGTATTTT
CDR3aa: CAWSVSGAGDTQYF

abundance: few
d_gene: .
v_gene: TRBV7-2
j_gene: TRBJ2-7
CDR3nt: TGTGCCAGCAGCAAGAGACAGGACTCCTACGAGCAGTACTTC
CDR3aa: CASSKRQDSYEQYF

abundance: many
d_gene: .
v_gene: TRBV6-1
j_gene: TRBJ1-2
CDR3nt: TGTGCCAGCAGTGGGACCCCTGCTAACTATGGCTACACCTTC
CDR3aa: CASSGTPANYGYTF

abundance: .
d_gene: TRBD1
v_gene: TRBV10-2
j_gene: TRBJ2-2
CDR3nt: TGCGCCAGCAGGACAGGGGGGAACATCGGGGAGCTGTTTTTT
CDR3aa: CASRTGGNIGELFF

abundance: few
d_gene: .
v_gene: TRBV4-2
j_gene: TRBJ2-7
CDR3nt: TGTGCCAGCAGCCAAGAAGGTCCCGGGCCAGAGCAGTACTTC
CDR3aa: CASSQEGPGPEQYF

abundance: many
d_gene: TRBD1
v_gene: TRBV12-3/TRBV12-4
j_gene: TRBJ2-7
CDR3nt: TGTGCCAGCAGTTTCCGACAGGGGGTGGGGGAGCAGTACTTC
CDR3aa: CASSFRQGVGEQYF

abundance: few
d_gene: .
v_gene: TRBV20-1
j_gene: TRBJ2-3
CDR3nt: TGCAGTGCTAGAGAGGATCGAGATACGCAGTATTTT
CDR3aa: CSAREDRDTQYF

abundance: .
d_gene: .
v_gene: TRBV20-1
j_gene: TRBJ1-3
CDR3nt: TGCAGTGCCACCGTGGGGGCTCCCTCTGGAAACACCATATATTTT
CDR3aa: CSATVGAPSGNTIYF

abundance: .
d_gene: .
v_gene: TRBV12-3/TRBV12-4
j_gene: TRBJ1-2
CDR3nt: TGTGCCAGCAGCCGGTACGAGGGGGGTCCCTATGGCTACACCTTC
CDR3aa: CASSRYEGGPYGYTF

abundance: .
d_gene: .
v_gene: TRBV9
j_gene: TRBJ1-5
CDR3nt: TGTGCCAGCAGCTCAGAGGGGGTGAGAGGCAATCAGCCCCAGCATTTT
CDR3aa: CASSSEGVRGNQPQHF

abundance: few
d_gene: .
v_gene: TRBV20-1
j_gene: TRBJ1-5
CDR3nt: TGCAGTGCTAGCGTGAGTCGGGACCAGCCCCAGCATTTT
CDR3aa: CSASVSRDQPQHF

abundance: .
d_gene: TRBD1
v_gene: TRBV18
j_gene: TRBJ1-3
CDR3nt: TGTGCCAGCTCCGGACAGGGGGCGAGAGGAAACACCATATATTTT
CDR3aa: CASSGQGARGNTIYF

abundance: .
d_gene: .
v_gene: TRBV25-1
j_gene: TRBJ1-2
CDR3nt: TGTGCCAGCAGCCCTACAATTTCGGTAGCGGGCTACACCTTC
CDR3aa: CASSPTISVAGYTF

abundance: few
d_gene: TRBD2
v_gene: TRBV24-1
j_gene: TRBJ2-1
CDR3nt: TGTGCCACCAGTGATTTCGCTAGCGGGGCCGATGAGCAGTTCTTC
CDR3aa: CATSDFASGADEQFF

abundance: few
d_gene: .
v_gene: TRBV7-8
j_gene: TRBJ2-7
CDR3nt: TGTGCCAGCAGCTTAGTAAGGGGTATCGACGAGCAGTACTTC
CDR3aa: CASSLVRGIDEQYF

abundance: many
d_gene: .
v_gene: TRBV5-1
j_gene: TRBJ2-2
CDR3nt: TGCGCCAGCAGCTTGGCGGGGCAGATAAACACCGGGGAGCTGTTTTTT
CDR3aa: CASSLAGQINTGELFF

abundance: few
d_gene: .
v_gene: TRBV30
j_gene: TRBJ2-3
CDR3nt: TGTGCCTGGAGCCCCAGAGGTAGTCCCGACACAGATACGCAGTATTTT
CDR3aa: CAWSPRGSPDTDTQYF

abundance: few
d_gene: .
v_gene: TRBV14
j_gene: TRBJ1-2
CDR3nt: TGTGCCAGCAGCCAGCTAGACAGAAGCGGCTACACCTTC
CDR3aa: CASSQLDRSGYTF

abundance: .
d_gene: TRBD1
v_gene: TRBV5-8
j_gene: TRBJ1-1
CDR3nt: TGTGCCAGCAGCGACAGGGTATGGACTGAAGCTTTCTTT
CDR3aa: CASSDRVWTEAFF

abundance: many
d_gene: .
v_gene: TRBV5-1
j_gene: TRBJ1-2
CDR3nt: TGCGCCAGCAGCTTGGAGGGGTTCCCCACGTCGGGCTACACCTTC
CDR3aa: CASSLEGFPTSGYTF

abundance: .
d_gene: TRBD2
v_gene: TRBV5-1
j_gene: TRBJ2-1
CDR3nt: TGCGCCAGCAGCCAGGGGAGGCGGGAGGGCCACAATGAGCAGTTCTTC
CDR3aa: CASSQGRREGHNEQFF

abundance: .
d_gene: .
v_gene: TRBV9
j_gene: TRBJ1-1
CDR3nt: TGTGCCAGCACCCCAGTAAGGGGCCTCATGAACACTGAAGCTTTCTTT
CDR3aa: CASTPVRGLMNTEAFF

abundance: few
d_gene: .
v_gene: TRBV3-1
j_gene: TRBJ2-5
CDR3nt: TGTGCCAGCAGCCCGCCTTTAAGGGGGGTACAAGAGACCCAGTACTTC
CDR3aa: CASSPPLRGVQETQYF

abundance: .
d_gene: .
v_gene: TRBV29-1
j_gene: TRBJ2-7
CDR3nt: TGCAGCGTGGAAACCGGGACCTCCTACGAGCAGTACTTC
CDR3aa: CSVETGTSYEQYF

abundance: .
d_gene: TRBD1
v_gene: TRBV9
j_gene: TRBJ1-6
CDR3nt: TGTGCCAGCAGCCCCGACGTCGGCAGGGGGGAGAAGAGTTCACCCCTCCACTTT
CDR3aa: CASSPDVGRGEKSSPLHF

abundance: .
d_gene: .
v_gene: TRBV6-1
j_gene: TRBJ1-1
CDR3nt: TGTGCCAGCAGAGAGGTTTATAACACTGAAGCTTTCTTT
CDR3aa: CASREVYNTEAFF

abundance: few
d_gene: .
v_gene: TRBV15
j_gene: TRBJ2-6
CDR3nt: TGTGCCACCAAGGGGGTTGGGGCCAACGTCCTGACTTTC
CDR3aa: CATKGVGANVLTF

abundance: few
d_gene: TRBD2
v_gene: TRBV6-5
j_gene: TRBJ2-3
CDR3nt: TGTGCCAGCAGTTACTTCCTAGCGGGAGGCGCAGATACGCAGTATTTT
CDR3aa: CASSYFLAGGADTQYF

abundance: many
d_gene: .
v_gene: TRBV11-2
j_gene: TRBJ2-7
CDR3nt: TGTGCCAGCAGCTTATATCTCTCTGGCGGGGGCCTAACCTACGAGCAGTACTTC
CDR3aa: CASSLYLSGGGLTYEQYF

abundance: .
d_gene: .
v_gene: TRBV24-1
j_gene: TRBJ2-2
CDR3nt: TGTGCCACCAGTGACCATGGCACCCTCCCCACCGGGGAGCTGTTTTTT
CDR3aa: CATSDHGTLPTGELFF

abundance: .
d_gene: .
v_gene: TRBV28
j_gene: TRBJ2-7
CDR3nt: TGTGCCAGCAGTTTAGCGGATCTTGAGCAGTACTTC
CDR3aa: CASSLADLEQYF

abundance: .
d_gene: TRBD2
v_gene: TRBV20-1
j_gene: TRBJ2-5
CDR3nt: TGCAGTGCTAGTAGAACTAGCGGTCAAGAGACCCAGTACTTC
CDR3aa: CSASRTSGQETQYF

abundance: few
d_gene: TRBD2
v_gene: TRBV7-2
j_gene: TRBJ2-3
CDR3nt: TGTGCCAGCAGCTTAGTCGGGGGGGAGACAGATACGCAGTATTTT
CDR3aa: CASSLVGGETDTQYF

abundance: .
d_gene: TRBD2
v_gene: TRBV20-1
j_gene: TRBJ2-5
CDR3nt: TGCAGTGCTAGGGGGACTAGCGGGGGGGCTATCTCAGAGACCCAGTACTTC
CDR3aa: CSARGTSGGAISETQYF

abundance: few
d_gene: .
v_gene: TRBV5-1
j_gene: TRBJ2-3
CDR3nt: TGCGCCAGCAGCTCAAATGACGGAAATACGCAGTATTTT
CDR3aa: CASSSNDGNTQYF

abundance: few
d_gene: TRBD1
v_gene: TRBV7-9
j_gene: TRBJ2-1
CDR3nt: TGTGCCAGCAGCCCGCCCTCCGGGACAGGGGCCAATGAGCAGTTCTTC
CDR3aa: CASSPPSGTGANEQFF

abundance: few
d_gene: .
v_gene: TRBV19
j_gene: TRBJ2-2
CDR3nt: TGTGCCAGTAGTATTTTTAAACAGGGGAACACCGGGGAGCTGTTTTTT
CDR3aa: CASSIFKQGNTGELFF

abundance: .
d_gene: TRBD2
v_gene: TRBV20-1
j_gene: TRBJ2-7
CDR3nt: TGCAGTGCTAGGGATGGGACTAGCGGGAGAAAAGAGCAGTACTTC
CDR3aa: CSARDGTSGRKEQYF

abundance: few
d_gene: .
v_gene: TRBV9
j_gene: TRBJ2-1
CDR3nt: TGTGCCAGCAGCGTAGGGGTTGAAGGTGAGCAGTTCTTC
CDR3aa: CASSVGVEGEQFF

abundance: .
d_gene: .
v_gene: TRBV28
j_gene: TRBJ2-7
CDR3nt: TGTGCCAGCAGTTTCCAATACATCGAGCAGTACTTC
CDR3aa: CASSFQYIEQYF